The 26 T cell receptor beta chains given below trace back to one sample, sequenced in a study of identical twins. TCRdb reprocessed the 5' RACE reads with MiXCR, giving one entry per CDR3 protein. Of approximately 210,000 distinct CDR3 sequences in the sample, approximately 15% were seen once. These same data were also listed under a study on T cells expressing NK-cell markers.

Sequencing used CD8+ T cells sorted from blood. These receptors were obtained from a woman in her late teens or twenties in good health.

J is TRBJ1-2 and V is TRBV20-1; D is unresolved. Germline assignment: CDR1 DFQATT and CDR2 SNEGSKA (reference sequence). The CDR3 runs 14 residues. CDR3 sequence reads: CFVGQAPGTGGYTF. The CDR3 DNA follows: TGCTTTGTCGGCCAGGCTCCGGGAACGGGAGGCTACACCTTC.

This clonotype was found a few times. Here the CDR3 reads CATSTVLALDNEQFF. The CDR3 DNA sequence: TGTGCCACCAGCACCGTCTTAGCGCTCGACAATGAGCAGTTCTTC. The rearrangement joins TRBV15 to TRBJ2-1; tentative D call: TRBD2 (5 bases). The CDR3 is 15 residues long. CDR1 and CDR2 (germline): LNHNV, YYDKDF (reference sequence). V lost 4 bases and J lost 5, with 15 bases in between.

CDR3 loop: CSPSGGQFF. In DNA, the CDR3 is TGCAGCCCCAGCGGGGGGCAGTTCTTC. The gene calls are TRBV20-1 and TRBJ2-1, with 8 positions matching TRBD2. The CDR3 covers 9 residues. The germline CDR1 and CDR2 sequences are DFQATT and SNEGSKA (reference sequence).

The CDR3 reads CSARTGGPAYEQYF. In DNA, the CDR3 is TGCAGTGCTAGAACCGGGGGGCCAGCCTACGAGCAGTACTTC. The chain employs TRBV20-1 and TRBJ2-7; the D gene is possibly TRBD2 (7 bases). The CDR3 has 14 residues. V dropped 2 bases and J dropped 2 bases, with 13 bases sitting between them. Germline values: CDR1 DFQATT, CDR2 SNEGSKA (reference sequence).

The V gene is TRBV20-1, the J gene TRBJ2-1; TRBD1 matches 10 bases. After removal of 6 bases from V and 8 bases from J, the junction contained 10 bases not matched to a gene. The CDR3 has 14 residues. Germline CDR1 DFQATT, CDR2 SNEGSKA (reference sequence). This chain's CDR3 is CSAETGTGVYEQFF. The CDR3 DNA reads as TGCAGTGCAGAGACCGGGACAGGGGTGTATGAGCAGTTCTTC.

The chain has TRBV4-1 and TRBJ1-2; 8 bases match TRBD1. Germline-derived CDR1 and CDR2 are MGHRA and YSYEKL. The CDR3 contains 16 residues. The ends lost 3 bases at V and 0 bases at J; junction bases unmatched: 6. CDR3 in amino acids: CASSHLLTGANYGYTF. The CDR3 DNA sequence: TGCGCCAGCAGCCATCTCCTGACAGGGGCTAACTATGGCTACACCTTC.

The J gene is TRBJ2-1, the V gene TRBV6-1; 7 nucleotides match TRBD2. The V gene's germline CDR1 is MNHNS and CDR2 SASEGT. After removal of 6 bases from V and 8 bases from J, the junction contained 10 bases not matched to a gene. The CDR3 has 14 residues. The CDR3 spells CASSITPSGDEQFF. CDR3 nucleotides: TGTGCCAGCAGCATAACCCCAAGCGGGGATGAGCAGTTCTTC.

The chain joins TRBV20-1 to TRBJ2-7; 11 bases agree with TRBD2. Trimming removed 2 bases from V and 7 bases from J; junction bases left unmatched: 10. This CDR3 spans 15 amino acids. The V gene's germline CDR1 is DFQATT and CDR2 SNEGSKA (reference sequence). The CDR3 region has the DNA TGCAGTGCTAGACTACCGACTAGCGGGATAGGAGAGCAGTACTTC. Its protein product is CSARLPTSGIGEQYF.

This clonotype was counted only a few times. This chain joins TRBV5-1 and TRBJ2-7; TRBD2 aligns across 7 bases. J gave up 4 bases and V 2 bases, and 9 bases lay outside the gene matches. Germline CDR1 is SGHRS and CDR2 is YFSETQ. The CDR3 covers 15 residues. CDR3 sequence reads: CASSFPPSGEYEQYF. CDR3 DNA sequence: TGCGCCAGCAGCTTTCCTCCTAGCGGAGAGTACGAGCAGTACTTC.

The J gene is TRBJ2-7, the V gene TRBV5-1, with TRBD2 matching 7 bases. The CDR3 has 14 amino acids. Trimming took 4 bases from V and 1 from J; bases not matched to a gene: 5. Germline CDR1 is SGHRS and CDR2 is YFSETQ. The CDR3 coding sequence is TGCGCCAGCAGCGTGTCAGCGGGATCCTACGAGCAGTACTTC. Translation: CASSVSAGSYEQYF.

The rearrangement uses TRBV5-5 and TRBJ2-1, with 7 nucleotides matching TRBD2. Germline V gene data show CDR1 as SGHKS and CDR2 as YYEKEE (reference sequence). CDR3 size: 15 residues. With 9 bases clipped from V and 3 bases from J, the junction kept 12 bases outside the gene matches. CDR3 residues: CAIGLGLDDYNEQFF. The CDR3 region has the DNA TGTGCCATCGGCCTTGGACTAGACGACTACAATGAGCAGTTCTTC. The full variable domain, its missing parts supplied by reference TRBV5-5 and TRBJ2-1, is DAGVTQSPTHLIKTRGQQVTLRCSPISGHKSVSWYQQVLGQGPQFIFQYYEKEERGRGNFPDRFSARQFPNYSSELNVNALLLGDSALYLCAIGLGLDDYNEQFFGPGTRLTVL.

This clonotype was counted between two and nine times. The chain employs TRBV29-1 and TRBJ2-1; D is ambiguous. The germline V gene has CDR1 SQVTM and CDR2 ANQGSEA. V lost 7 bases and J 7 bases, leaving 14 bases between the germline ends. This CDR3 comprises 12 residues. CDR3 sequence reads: CSALFRANEQFF. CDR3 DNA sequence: TGCAGCGCCCTTTTTAGGGCTAATGAGCAGTTCTTC.

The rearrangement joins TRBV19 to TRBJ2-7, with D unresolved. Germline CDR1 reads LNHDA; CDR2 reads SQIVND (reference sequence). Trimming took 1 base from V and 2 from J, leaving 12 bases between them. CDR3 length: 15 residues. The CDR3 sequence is CASSIVVAGTYEQYF. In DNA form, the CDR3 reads TGTGCCAGTAGTATAGTTGTCGCCGGCACCTACGAGCAGTACTTC.

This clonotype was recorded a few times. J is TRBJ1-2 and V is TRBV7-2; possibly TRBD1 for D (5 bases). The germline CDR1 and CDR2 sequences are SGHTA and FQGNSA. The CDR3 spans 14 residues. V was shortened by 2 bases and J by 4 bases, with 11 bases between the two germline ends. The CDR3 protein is CASSLWGWVYGYTF. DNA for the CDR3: TGTGCCAGCAGCTTATGGGGGTGGGTCTATGGCTACACCTTC.

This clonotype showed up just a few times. The DNA for the CDR3 is TGCGCCAGCAGCCAGGGTGCTTCGTTTAGCACAGATACGCAGTATTTT. Its translation: CASSQGASFSTDTQYF. The rearrangement joins TRBV4-3 to TRBJ2-3; D is ambiguous. V lost 3 bases and J 0 bases, leaving 13 bases between the germline ends. This CDR3 comprises 16 residues. The germline V gene encodes CDR1 LGHNA and CDR2 YSLEER.

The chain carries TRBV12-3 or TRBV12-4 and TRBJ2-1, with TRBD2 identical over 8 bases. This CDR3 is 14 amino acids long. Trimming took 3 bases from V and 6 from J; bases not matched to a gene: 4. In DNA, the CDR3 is TGTGCCAGCAGTTTGGTCGGGAGGGGCAATGAGCAGTTCTTC. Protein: CASSLVGRGNEQFF.

The CDR3 region is CASSLFVGATDTQYF. CDR3 sequence (DNA): TGTGCCAGCAGCTTATTCGTGGGAGCCACAGATACGCAGTATTTT. V is TRBV11-2 and J is TRBJ2-3, with D perhaps matching TRBD2 (5 bases). CDR1 is SGHAT and CDR2 is FQNNGV in the germline V gene. This CDR3 has 15 amino acids. The ends were cut back, 2 bases at V and 2 bases at J, with 11 bases in the middle.

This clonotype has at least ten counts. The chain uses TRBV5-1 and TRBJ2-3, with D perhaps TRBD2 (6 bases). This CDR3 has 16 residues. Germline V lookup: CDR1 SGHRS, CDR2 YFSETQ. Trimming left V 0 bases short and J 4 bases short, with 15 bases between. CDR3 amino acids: CASSLVGGDVPDTQYF. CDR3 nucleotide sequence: TGCGCCAGCAGCTTGGTTGGAGGGGATGTTCCAGATACGCAGTATTTT. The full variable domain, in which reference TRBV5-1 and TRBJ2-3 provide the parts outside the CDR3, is KAGVTQTPRYLIKTRGQQVTLSCSPISGHRSVSWYQQTPGQGLQFLFEYFSETQRNKGNFPGRFSGRQFSNSRSEMNVSTLELGDSALYLCASSLVGGDVPDTQYFGPGTRLTVL.

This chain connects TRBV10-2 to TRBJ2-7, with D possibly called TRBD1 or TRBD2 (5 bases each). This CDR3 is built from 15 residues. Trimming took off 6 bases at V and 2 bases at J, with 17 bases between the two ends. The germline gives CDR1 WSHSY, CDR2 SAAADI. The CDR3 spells CASRHRDGRPYEQYF. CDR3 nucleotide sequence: TGCGCCAGCAGGCACCGGGACGGACGACCCTACGAGCAGTACTTC.

The CDR3 reads CASSVATGRAEQYF. The DNA for the CDR3 is TGTGCCAGCAGCGTAGCTACGGGGAGGGCCGAGCAGTACTTC. The rearrangement uses TRBV9 and TRBJ2-7; 7 nucleotides agree with TRBD2. From germline, CDR1 is SGDLS and CDR2 YYNGEE. With V trimmed by 0 bases and J by 6 bases, 6 bases remained unmatched. The CDR3 is 14 amino acids. Complete variable domain (other parts from reference TRBV9 and TRBJ2-7): DSGVTQTPKHLITATGQRVTLRCSPRSGDLSVYWYQQSLDQGLQFLIQYYNGEERAKGNILERFSAQQFPDLHSELNLSSLELGDSALYFCASSVATGRAEQYFGPGTRLTVT.

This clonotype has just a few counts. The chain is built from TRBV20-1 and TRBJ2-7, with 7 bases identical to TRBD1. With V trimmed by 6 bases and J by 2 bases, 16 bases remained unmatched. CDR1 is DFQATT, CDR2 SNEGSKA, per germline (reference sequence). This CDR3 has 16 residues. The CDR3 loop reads CSAALPPGQPTYEQYF. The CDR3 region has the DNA TGCAGTGCAGCCCTCCCTCCGGGACAGCCTACCTACGAGCAGTACTTC.

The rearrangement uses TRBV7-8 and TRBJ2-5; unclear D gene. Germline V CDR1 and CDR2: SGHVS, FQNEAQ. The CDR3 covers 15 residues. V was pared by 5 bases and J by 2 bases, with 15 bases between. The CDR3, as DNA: TGTGCCAGCAGCCCCTCCCTGGTAGGGCAAGAGACCCAGTACTTC. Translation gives CASSPSLVGQETQYF.

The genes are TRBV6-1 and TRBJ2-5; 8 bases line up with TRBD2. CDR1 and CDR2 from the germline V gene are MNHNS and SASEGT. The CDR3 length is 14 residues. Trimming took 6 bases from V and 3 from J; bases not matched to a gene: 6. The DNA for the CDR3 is TGTGCCAGCAGCCCGTGGCGGGAGGAAGAGACCCAGTACTTC. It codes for CASSPWREEETQYF.

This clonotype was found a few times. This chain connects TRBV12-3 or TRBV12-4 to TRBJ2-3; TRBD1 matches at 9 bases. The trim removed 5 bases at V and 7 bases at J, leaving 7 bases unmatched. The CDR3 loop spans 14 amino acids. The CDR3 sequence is CASSLRTGDHTQYF. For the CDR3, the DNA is TGTGCCAGCAGTCTTCGGACAGGGGACCATACGCAGTATTTT.

The CDR3 bases are TGTGCCAGCAGCCATGACCTGGACAGGGGTGACTATGGCTACACCTTC. Residues: CASSHDLDRGDYGYTF. The chain couples TRBV3-1 to TRBJ1-2, with 9 nucleotides matching TRBD1. J was trimmed by 3 bases and V by 3 bases; bases with no gene match: 8. Germline V gene lookup returns CDR1 LGHDT and CDR2 YNNKEL (reference sequence). This CDR3 has 16 residues.

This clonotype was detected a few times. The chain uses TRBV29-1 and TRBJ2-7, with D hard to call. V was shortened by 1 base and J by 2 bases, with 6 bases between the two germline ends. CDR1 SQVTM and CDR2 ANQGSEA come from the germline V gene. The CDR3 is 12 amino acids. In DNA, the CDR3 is TGCAGCGTTGAAGTGGGGACCTACGAGCAGTACTTC. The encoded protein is CSVEVGTYEQYF.